The clone carrying this T cell receptor beta chain was recorded at least ten times. The data stem from a study of T cells in Graves' hyperthyroidism and ophthalmopathy. The CDR3 runs to 13 residues. V was cut by 3 bases and J by 5 bases, with 11 bases left in between. Germline V lookup: CDR1 MDHEN, CDR2 SYDVKM. The investigators amplified TCR beta CDR3 regions from RNA transcripts. The HTBI set primed first-round TCR CDR3 RT-PCR. Using its own MiXCR run on the multiplex PCR reads, TCRdb lists one record per CDR3 protein. The data contain approximately 600,000 distinct CDR3 sequences, roughly 15% of them singletons.

Source material: blood. V is TRBV28 and J is TRBJ2-7; D is perhaps TRBD2 (5 bases). This receptor was taken from a woman aged 40 to 50 with Graves' ophthalmopathy. The CDR3 loop is CASSFEGPNEQYF. The CDR3 coding sequence is TGTGCCAGCAGTTTTGAGGGCCCCAACGAGCAGTACTTC.